Each of the 16 T cell receptor beta chains below was sequenced from the same sample in a study of cytomegalovirus exposure and HLA in healthy donors. Researchers ran the PCR with 60 Vbeta and 13 Jbeta primers. Here immunoSEQ multiplex PCR was the method, and the copy in TCRdb shows in-frame clones only, minus some. The sample has a few hundred thousand clones; about 74% are singletons. Sequencing was done on a sample of PBMCs. The receptors come from a man aged 40-55 years in good health and CMV-seronegative.

V is TRBV4-1 and J is TRBJ1-4; 7 bases align to TRBD1. The CDR3 is 16 amino acids. Germline values: CDR1 MGHRA, CDR2 YSYEKL. The V and J ends lost 2 bases and 5 bases, in that order; junction bases with no gene match: 8. The CDR3 protein is CASSQFRQGLNEKLFF. The CDR3, as DNA: TGCGCCAGCAGCCAATTCCGACAGGGCCTAAATGAAAAACTGTTTTTT.

The chain recombines TRBV9 with TRBJ1-2, with 9 bases fitting TRBD1. Germline V gene data show CDR1 as SGDLS and CDR2 as YYNGEE. V shed 3 bases, J shed 2 bases, and the junction held 8 bases outside the gene matches. The CDR3 is 16 residues long. The chain's CDR3 is CASSAPGTGTNYGYTF. CDR3 DNA: TGTGCCAGCAGCGCCCCCGGGACAGGGACGAACTATGGCTACACCTTC.

This chain connects TRBV7-3 to TRBJ1-2; 8 bases fit TRBD1. The CDR3 loop spans 16 amino acids. Per germline, CDR1 SGHTA and CDR2 FQGTGA. J gave up 0 bases and V 2 bases, and 5 bases lay outside the gene matches. CDR3 nucleotides: TGTGCCAGCAGCTTATCACAGGGGGTAGCTAACTATGGCTACACCTTC. It encodes CASSLSQGVANYGYTF.

The chain links TRBV11-2 to TRBJ2-1; D gene ambiguous. The germline CDR1 and CDR2 sequences are SGHAT and FQNNGV. V shed 1 base and J shed 10 bases, with 8 bases lying between them. The CDR3 is 12 amino acids. This CDR3 reads CASSLAPAEQFF. The CDR3 nucleotides are TGTGCCAGCAGCTTAGCCCCAGCGGAGCAGTTCTTC.

The chain recombines TRBV4-3 with TRBJ2-7; 8 bases align to TRBD1. The germline V gene has CDR1 LGHNA and CDR2 YSLEER. The V segment lost 1 base and the J segment 1 base; nucleotides outside the gene matches: 3. The CDR3 extends over 15 amino acids. The CDR3 spells CASSQGQGLSYEQYF. CDR3 coding DNA: TGCGCCAGCAGCCAAGGACAGGGGCTTTCCTACGAGCAGTACTTC.

The rearrangement joins TRBV6-6 to TRBJ1-2; TRBD1 is a possible D gene (5 bases). Trimming took off 0 bases at V and 4 bases at J, with 6 bases between the two ends. Germline loops: CDR1 MNHNY, CDR2 SVGAGI (reference sequence). CDR3 length equals 13 residues. CDR3 protein: CASSYSTAYGYTF. CDR3 DNA: TGTGCCAGCAGTTACTCGACAGCCTATGGCTACACCTTC.

The V gene is TRBV6-6, the J gene TRBJ1-5, with D unresolved. Germline CDR1 reads MNHNY; CDR2 reads SVGAGI (reference sequence). CDR3 length equals 14 residues. Trimming stripped 2 bases from V and 6 bases from J, with 11 bases between. CDR3 bases: TGTGCCAGCAGTTACGCCCCTTCGGGTCAGCCCCAGCATTTT. Residues: CASSYAPSGQPQHF.

The chain is built from TRBV14 and TRBJ2-2, with a tentative D call TRBD1 (5 bases). The CDR3 has 15 amino acids. The V end was cut by 2 bases, the J end by 4 bases, with 11 bases between. Germline CDR1 SGHDN, CDR2 FVKESK. The CDR3 DNA reads as TGTGCCAGCAGCCAAATCAGGGCAGGCACCGGGGAGCTGTTTTTT. Translating it yields CASSQIRAGTGELFF.

This clone was seen just once. This sequence joins TRBV30 and TRBJ2-5; 8 positions match TRBD2. This CDR3 is 15 amino acids long. Germline V gene data show CDR1 as GTSNPN and CDR2 as SVGIG (reference sequence). V lost 1 base, J lost 13 bases, and 17 bases stayed unmatched. The CDR3 loop reads CAWSAGEIAGRRGYF. Written as DNA, the CDR3 is TGTGCCTGGAGTGCTGGCGAAATAGCGGGACGCCGAGGGTACTTC.

In its sample, this clone was seen a few times. The chain carries TRBV19 and TRBJ2-4; the match to TRBD2 covers 8 bases. The CDR3 consists of 15 residues. V gave up 10 bases and J gave up 7 bases; unmatched junction bases: 15. From germline, CDR1 is LNHDA and CDR2 SQIVND (reference sequence). In nucleotides, the CDR3 is TGTGCCACCCGCTCATCGGCGCCGGGAGGGAACATTCAGTACTTC. This gives the protein CATRSSAPGGNIQYF.

A single count supports this clone. The chain joins TRBV11-1 to TRBJ1-1; D ambiguous. The CDR3 runs to 15 residues. V lost 3 bases to trimming and J lost 0 bases, with 11 bases between them. Germline CDR1 is SGHAT and CDR2 is FQDESV (reference sequence). The chain's CDR3 is CASSFGESMNTEAFF. The CDR3 nucleotides read TGTGCCAGCAGCTTTGGTGAAAGCATGAACACTGAAGCTTTCTTT.

V gene TRBV6-1 combines with J gene TRBJ2-7, with a weak D call TRBD2 (5 bases). CDR1 is MNHNS and CDR2 is SASEGT in the germline V gene. Between the trimmed V and J ends, which lost 5 bases and 1 base, there was a span of 9 bases. The CDR3 consists of 13 residues. Here the CDR3 reads CASSPSGSYEQYF. The CDR3 region has the DNA TGTGCCAGCAGTCCTTCGGGGTCCTACGAGCAGTACTTC.

This clone was picked up one time. The V gene is TRBV28, the J gene TRBJ2-2; 11 bases are a match to TRBD2. Germline V gene lookup returns CDR1 MDHEN and CDR2 SYDVKM. V gave up 5 bases and J gave up 2 bases; unmatched junction bases: 4. The CDR3 contains 16 residues. The CDR3 nucleotides read TGTGCCAGCAGTGGGGGACTAGCGGTTAACACCGGGGAGCTGTTTTTT. Translating gives CASSGGLAVNTGELFF.

The rearrangement links TRBV2 to TRBJ2-2; D remains unclear. The germline CDR1 and CDR2 sequences are SNHLY and FYNNEI. V was cut by 8 bases and J by 4 bases, with 14 bases left in between. The CDR3 sequence is 14 residues long. The DNA for the CDR3 is TGTGCCAGCTCCCTCTCAGCGAGCACCGGGGAGCTGTTTTTT. Protein product: CASSLSASTGELFF.

This chain connects TRBV5-6 to TRBJ1-2; 11 bases line up with TRBD1. The CDR3 consists of 15 residues. Germline V CDR1 and CDR2: SGHDT, YYEEEE. V was pared by 4 bases and J by 4 bases, with 6 bases of the junction left unmatched. CDR3 nucleotides: TGTGCCAGCAGCAGGGGACAGGGGGGGGGCTATGGCTACACCTTC. Its protein product is CASSRGQGGGYGYTF.

This rearrangement joins TRBV2 to TRBJ2-1; 7 bases are a match to TRBD1. The CDR3 is 13 amino acids. Germline V gives CDR1 SNHLY, CDR2 FYNNEI. With V trimmed by 2 bases and J by 7 bases, 2 bases remained unmatched. The CDR3 here is CASSERGRNEQFF. Written as DNA, the CDR3 is TGTGCCAGCAGTGAAAGGGGGCGGAATGAGCAGTTCTTC.